This TCR beta chain was recorded in a study of blood T cells in healthy people across ages. In the case of this clonotype: The antigen is not known.

General observations from the study: Compared with aged donors, long-lived donors showed fewer expanded clones, suggesting selection.

Using a J-beta primer mix together with a sample-barcoded 5' primer, a second PCR was run for roughly 7 to 12 cycles. TCRdb itself ran the 5' RACE reads through MiXCR, one entry per CDR3 protein. This sample has fewer than 900,000 distinct CDR3 sequences; around 34% occur once, and the top ten carry 10% to 15%. CDR3 length: 15 residues. The V and J ends lost 6 bases and 4 bases, in that order; junction bases with no gene match: 3. Germline V CDR1 and CDR2: ENHRY, SYGVKD. Collection of around 10 milliliters of peripheral blood was performed for each donor. Every sample had a minimum of 6.5 million PBMCs isolated.

The rearrangement uses TRBV10-3 and TRBJ2-1; 13 bases align to TRBD2. The sequence came from a man between 18 and 35 years old in good health. Source material: blood. The CDR3 coding sequence is TGTGCCATCAGGGGGACTAGCGGGGCATACAATGAGCAGTTCTTC. Translated: CAIRGTSGAYNEQFF.